This T cell receptor (beta chain) comes out of a study of identical twins. Per the germline V gene, CDR1 is SGHVS and CDR2 is FNYEAQ. The CDR3 spans 16 residues. Trimming at V came to 5 bases and at J to 0 bases, leaving 8 bases not matched to a gene. The study, taken as a whole, reports: Analyses of zero insertions could, in part, be confounded by invariant MAIT and iNKT cells. Out-of-frame alpha sequences shared between twins exhibited an excess of low generation probability. Models underpredicted monozygotic twin sharing of out-of-frame TCR alpha.

This clonotype was observed a few times. The antigen is undetermined. Template switching created a universal primer site, and the cDNA included unique molecular identifiers. MiXCR, run by TCRdb on the 5' RACE reads, gives a single entry per CDR3 protein. Of about 240,000 distinct CDR3 sequences listed, about 13% were seen once; the top ten hold approximately 4%. The same sample was also used in a study of yellow fever vaccine responses in identical twins.

This sequence was found in a young woman in good health. The sequenced sample was memory (CD45RO+) T cells sorted from blood. The chain carries TRBV7-6 and TRBJ2-7; the match to TRBD2 covers 9 bases. The CDR3 DNA reads TGTGCCAGCAGCATAGAGAGCGGGGGGTCCTCCTACGAGCAGTACTTC. Protein sequence: CASSIESGGSSYEQYF.